This TCR beta chain was identified in a study of glioma-infiltrating T cells. Broader study findings: Gliomas, especially low-grade, showed above-expected tissue-blood divergence; non-neoplastic patients showed below. Very few CDR3 sequences were shared between tissue and blood.

This clonotype has a handful of counts. The antigen remains unidentified. TCR alpha and beta CDR3 regions were amplified from RNA using iRepertoire nested multiplex PCR. TCRdb itself ran the multiplex PCR reads through MiXCR, one entry per CDR3 protein. Here the sample spans approximately 110,000 distinct CDR3 sequences, 20% to 25% being singletons. Sequencing was carried out using glioma tissue, nonneoplastic brain tissue, or PBMCs (not recorded which). The sequence came from a human donor with low-grade glioma or glioblastoma, undergoing nonglioma brain surgery, or in good health (not recorded which).

The CDR3 nucleotides are TGTGCCAGCAGCCTTAGCCCGGTCAATGAGCAGTTCTTC. This encodes CASSLSPVNEQFF. V is TRBV9 and J is TRBJ2-1; the D is unclear. The CDR3 has 13 amino acids. Trimming took 4 bases from V and 6 from J, leaving 11 bases between them. The V gene's germline CDR1 is SGDLS and CDR2 YYNGEE.